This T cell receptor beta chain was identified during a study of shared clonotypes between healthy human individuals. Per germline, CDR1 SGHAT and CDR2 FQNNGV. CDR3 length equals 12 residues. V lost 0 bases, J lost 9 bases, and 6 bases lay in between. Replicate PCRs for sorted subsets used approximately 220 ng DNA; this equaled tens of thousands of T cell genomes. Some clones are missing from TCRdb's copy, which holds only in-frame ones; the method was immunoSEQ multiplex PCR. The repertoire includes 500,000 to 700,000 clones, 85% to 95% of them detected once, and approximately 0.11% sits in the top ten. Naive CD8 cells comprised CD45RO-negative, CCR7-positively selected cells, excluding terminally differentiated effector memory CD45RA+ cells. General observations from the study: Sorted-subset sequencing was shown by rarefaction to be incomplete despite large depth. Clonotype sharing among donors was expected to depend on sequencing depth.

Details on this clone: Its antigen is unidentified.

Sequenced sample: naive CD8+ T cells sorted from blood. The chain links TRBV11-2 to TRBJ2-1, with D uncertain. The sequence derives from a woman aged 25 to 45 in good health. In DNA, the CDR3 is TGTGCCAGCAGCTTAGAAGCGATTGAGCAGTTCTTC. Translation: CASSLEAIEQFF. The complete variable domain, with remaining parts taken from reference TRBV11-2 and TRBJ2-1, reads EAGVAQSPRYKIIEKRQSVAFWCNPISGHATLYWYQQILGQGPKLLIQFQNNGVVDDSQLPKDRFSAERLKGVDSTLKIQPAKLEDSAVYLCASSLEAIEQFFGPGTRLTVL.